Below, 12 T cell receptor beta chains from the same sample are listed, as sequenced in a study of cytomegalovirus exposure and HLA in healthy donors. The PCR had 60 Vbeta and 13 Jbeta primers. Sequencing was performed with immunoSEQ multiplex PCR; in TCRdb, only in-frame clones are kept and a portion is missing. The sample lists some 150,000 clones, around 75% occurring once. Sequencing used PBMCs. These receptors were collected from a man younger than 45 in good health and CMV-seronegative.

This clone was counted between two and nine times. This chain uses TRBV7-9 with TRBJ2-3, with D unclear. V lost 3 bases and J lost 3, with 10 bases in between. The CDR3 length is 14 residues. Per germline, CDR1 SEHNR and CDR2 FQNEAQ (reference sequence). The CDR3 region is CASSFSSQTDTQYF. The CDR3 DNA follows: TGTGCCAGCAGCTTTTCGTCCCAGACAGATACGCAGTATTTT.

Details on this clone: Germline and junction disagree at one end, which may indicate a read error. The CDR3 DNA reads as TGCGCCAGCAGATTTGGGCAGGGGGTAAACATTCAGTGCTTC. It yields the protein CASRFGQGVNIQCF. The rearrangement links TRBV5-1 to TRBJ2-4; 7 nucleotides align to TRBD1. Germline CDR1 is SGHRS and CDR2 is YFSETQ. The CDR3 is 14 residues long.

CDR3 nucleotide sequence: TGTGCCAGCAGCTGGAGTCTTCACTCTGGAAACACCATATATTTT. This gives the protein CASSWSLHSGNTIYF. This chain uses TRBV7-8 with TRBJ1-3, with no clear D. This CDR3 spans 15 amino acids. V was trimmed by 4 bases and J by 0 bases, leaving 10 bases between them. Germline V gene sequence: CDR1 SGHVS, CDR2 FQNEAQ.

V gene TRBV28 combines with J gene TRBJ2-1; TRBD2 aligns across 10 bases. After removal of 3 bases from V and 5 bases from J, the junction contained 1 base not matched to a gene. Germline V gene sequence: CDR1 MDHEN, CDR2 SYDVKM. The CDR3 is 14 amino acids. CDR3 nucleotide sequence: TGTGCCAGCAGTTTGCTAGCGGGGGACAATGAGCAGTTCTTC. Protein: CASSLLAGDNEQFF.

The CDR3 DNA reads as TGTGCCAGCAGCAAGCCGGGGACAGGCAACACTGAAGCTTTCTTT. The encoded protein is CASSKPGTGNTEAFF. The chain couples TRBV7-8 to TRBJ1-1, with TRBD1 matching 8 bases. V shed 5 bases and J 2 bases; nucleotides not matched to a gene: 7. The CDR3 is 15 amino acids. Germline V gene lookup returns CDR1 SGHVS and CDR2 FQNEAQ.

This clone occurred a few times. The rearrangement uses TRBV5-6 and TRBJ2-1, with D possibly matching TRBD2 (5 bases). The length of the CDR3 is 15 residues. CDR1 is SGHDT and CDR2 is YYEEEE in the germline V gene. V was shortened by 2 bases and J by 3 bases, with 12 bases between the two germline ends. CDR3: CASSFFVEGYNEQFF. For the CDR3, the DNA is TGTGCCAGCAGCTTTTTCGTTGAGGGCTACAATGAGCAGTTCTTC.

The chain employs TRBV5-1 and TRBJ2-1; weak D call: TRBD1 (5 bases). V lost 0 bases and J lost 15, with 10 bases in between. The germline gives CDR1 SGHRS, CDR2 YFSETQ. The CDR3 has 11 residues. CDR3 in amino acids: CASSLGGSPFF. Written as DNA, the CDR3 is TGCGCCAGCAGCTTGGGGGGCAGCCCGTTCTTC.

V usage is TRBV19 and J usage is TRBJ2-1; D gene uncertain. The V gene lost 3 bases and the J gene lost 4 bases, with 7 bases spanning the gap. The CDR3 has 13 amino acids. Germline V gene lookup returns CDR1 LNHDA and CDR2 SQIVND (reference sequence). CDR3 DNA: TGTGCCAGTAGTATCTTAGAGTACAATGAGCAGTTCTTC. This sequence encodes CASSILEYNEQFF.

The chain uses TRBV7-9 and TRBJ1-5; 10 bases map to TRBD1. V dropped 2 bases and J dropped 9; count of bases not matched to a gene: 4. Germline lookup yields CDR1 SEHNR and CDR2 FQNEAQ (reference sequence). The CDR3 consists of 14 residues. DNA of the CDR3: TGTGCCAGCAGCTTAACGGACAGGGGGGCGCCCCAGCATTTT. This encodes CASSLTDRGAPQHF.

This clone was observed once. The rearrangement links TRBV29-1 to TRBJ1-2; 7 nucleotides align to TRBD1. Trimming took 4 bases from V and 8 from J; bases not matched to a gene: 16. CDR1 is SQVTM, CDR2 ANQGSEA, per germline. The CDR3 is made up of 15 amino acids. The CDR3 protein is CSVALSAGGFEGYTF. CDR3 coding DNA: TGCAGCGTTGCTCTCTCCGCAGGGGGGTTCGAAGGCTACACCTTC.

The chain links TRBV7-9 to TRBJ2-5; 7 nucleotides align to TRBD1. The DNA end is more similar to TRBJ2-7, so the J call may be wrong. CDR3 length: 16 residues. The V gene's germline CDR1 is SEHNR and CDR2 FQNEAQ (reference sequence). CDR3 sequence: CASSLGVSGQPYEQYF. CDR3 nucleotide sequence: TGTGCCAGCAGCTTAGGAGTCTCGGGACAGCCCTACGAGCAGTACTTC.

The chain has TRBV6-5 and TRBJ2-5; 7 nucleotides align to TRBD1. The DNA end is more similar to TRBJ2-7, so the J call may be wrong. Germline-derived CDR1 and CDR2 are MNHEY and SVGAGI. The CDR3 runs to 15 residues. CDR3 sequence: CASSKTRDSSYEQYF. Here the CDR3 DNA reads TGTGCCAGCAGTAAAACCCGGGACAGCTCCTACGAGCAGTACTTC.